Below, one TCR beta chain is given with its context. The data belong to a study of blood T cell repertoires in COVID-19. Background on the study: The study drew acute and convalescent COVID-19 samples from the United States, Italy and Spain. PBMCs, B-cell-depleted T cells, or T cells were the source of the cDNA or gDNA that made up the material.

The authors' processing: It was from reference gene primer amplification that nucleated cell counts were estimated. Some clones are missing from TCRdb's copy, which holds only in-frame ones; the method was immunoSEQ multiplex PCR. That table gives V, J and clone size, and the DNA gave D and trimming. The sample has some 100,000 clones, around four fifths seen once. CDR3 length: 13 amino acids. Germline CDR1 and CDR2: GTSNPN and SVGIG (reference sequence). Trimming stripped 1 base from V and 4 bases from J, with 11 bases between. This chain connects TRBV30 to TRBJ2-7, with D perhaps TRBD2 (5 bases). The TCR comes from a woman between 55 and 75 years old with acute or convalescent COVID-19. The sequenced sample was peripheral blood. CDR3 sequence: CAWSATGIYEQYF. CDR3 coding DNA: TGTGCCTGGAGTGCTACGGGGATTTACGAGCAGTACTTC.